A single TCR beta chain is shown here with its context. This table comes from immunoSEQ multiplex PCR, and its TCRdb copy is limited to in-frame clones, with some not included. The table has about 32,000 clones, just over 85% seen once. The sample comes from a study of stem cell transplantation in POMP-related autoinflammatory disease. Overall study context: Hypothesis: faulty thymoproteasomes impair CD8+ T-cell selection, skewing TRB repertoires.

This material consisted of CD4+ T cells from PBMCs, taken before stem cell transplantation. This clonotype originated in a human donor with POMP-related autoinflammation and immune dysregulation (PRAID).

CDR3 in amino acids: CSASGGNEQYF. The CDR3 region has the DNA TGCAGTGCTAGTGGGGGGAACGAGCAGTACTTC. The chain couples TRBV20-1 to TRBJ2-7; a weak D match, TRBD2 (6 bases). Germline loops: CDR1 DFQATT, CDR2 SNEGSKA (reference sequence). V was shortened by 3 bases and J by 5 bases, with 8 bases between the two germline ends. The CDR3 covers 11 residues.